The 21 T cell receptor beta chains below all came from one sample that was sequenced in a study of vaccination and CD4 T cells after COVID-19. Their antigens remain unidentified. Sequenced with the Oncomine TCR Beta short-read assay was DNA taken from cultured CD4+ T cells. MiXCR, run by TCRdb on the PCR reads, gives a single entry per CDR3 protein. The sample holds over 7,000 distinct CDR3 sequences, roughly 50% seen once. Treatment indicated: roughly 10-day PBMC culture with coronavirus spike peptide pools or control peptides (ViraFEST assay). The sequencing input was CD4+ T cells from blood, cultured in vitro. The receptors stem from a human donor who had recovered from COVID-19.

The gene calls are TRBV27 and TRBJ2-1; 13 bases map to TRBD2. This CDR3 contains 16 residues. The junction had 6 bases not matched to a gene; V was cut back by 5 bases and J by 5 bases. Per germline, CDR1 MNHEY and CDR2 SMNVEV (reference sequence). Written as DNA, the CDR3 is TGTGCCAGCAGTCCACGGACTAGCGGGGGTAACAATGAGCAGTTCTTC. Translated, it gives CASSPRTSGGNNEQFF.

CDR3 loop: CASSLLWGGSYGYTF. The CDR3, as DNA: TGTGCCAGCAGTTTATTATGGGGCGGTAGCTATGGCTACACCTTC. The chain recombines TRBV28 with TRBJ1-2; TRBD1 might be the D (5 bases). V lost 1 base, J lost 4 bases, and 13 bases lay in between. Germline V CDR1 and CDR2: MDHEN, SYDVKM. There are 15 residues in the CDR3.

The chain joins TRBV12-3 or TRBV12-4 to TRBJ2-3; no clear D gene. The CDR3 contains 15 residues. Trimming removed 6 bases at V and 3 bases at J, with 16 bases between. In nucleotides, the CDR3 is TGTGCCAGCAGCACATGGTCTTCCTCGACAGATACGCAGTATTTT. This codes for CASSTWSSSTDTQYF.

Comments on this clonotype: At one end the junction does not follow the germline gene, possibly because of a read error. The rearrangement links TRBV5-1 to TRBJ2-3; weak D call: TRBD2 (7 bases). CDR3 length: 17 residues. Germline V gene lookup returns CDR1 SGHRS and CDR2 YFSETQ. The CDR3 is CASSFREAGASTGTQYF. In nucleotides, the CDR3 is TGCGCCAGCAGCTTTCGTGAGGCGGGGGCGAGCACAGGTACGCAGTATTTT.

The V and J genes are TRBV7-9 and TRBJ1-1; the D gene is possibly TRBD1 (5 bases). The CDR3 covers 14 residues. From germline, CDR1 is SEHNR and CDR2 FQNEAQ (reference sequence). V was cut by 4 bases and J by 3 bases, with 12 bases left in between. The CDR3 DNA follows: TGTGCCAGCAGCTCCCAGGGCGGGGACACTGAAGCTTTCTTT. Translated, it gives CASSSQGGDTEAFF.

The V gene is TRBV5-1, the J gene TRBJ1-4; the match to TRBD1 covers 8 bases. Germline V gene lookup returns CDR1 SGHRS and CDR2 YFSETQ. Trimming removed 4 bases from V and 8 bases from J; junction bases left unmatched: 7. The CDR3 runs to 14 residues. CDR3 sequence (DNA): TGCGCCAGCAGCCAGCAGGGGGCGGGAGAAAAACTGTTTTTT. Translation: CASSQQGAGEKLFF.

The chain uses TRBV6-5 and TRBJ2-7, with 10 positions matching TRBD2. The CDR3 covers 16 residues. Trimming removed 2 bases from V and 5 bases from J; junction bases left unmatched: 9. Germline-derived CDR1 and CDR2 are MNHEY and SVGAGI. Here the CDR3 reads CASSYPQSGRAHEQYF. As DNA, the CDR3 is TGTGCCAGCAGTTACCCACAGAGCGGGAGGGCCCACGAGCAGTACTTC.

This clonotype has more than one count but fewer than ten. The V and J genes are TRBV10-3 and TRBJ1-5; TRBD1 agrees at 7 bases. J lost 2 bases, V lost 2 bases, and 15 bases had no gene match. The germline V gene encodes CDR1 ENHRY and CDR2 SYGVKD. CDR3 length equals 19 residues. CDR3 loop: CAISERGGGGMGGNQPQHF. CDR3 DNA: TGTGCCATCAGTGAGCGTGGAGGGGGCGGAATGGGCGGCAATCAGCCCCAGCATTTT.

V usage is TRBV19 and J usage is TRBJ2-2; D may match TRBD1 or TRBD2 (6 bases each). The germline V gene encodes CDR1 LNHDA and CDR2 SQIVND (reference sequence). The CDR3 is 14 amino acids. V shed 2 bases and J shed 3 bases, with 7 bases lying between them. CDR3 coding DNA: TGTGCCAGTAGTATAAGGGGGGACACCGGGGAGCTGTTTTTT. Its protein product is CASSIRGDTGELFF.

The chain recombines TRBV7-9 with TRBJ2-1; D is unresolved. Germline V CDR1 and CDR2: SEHNR, FQNEAQ (reference sequence). The CDR3 runs to 17 residues. Trimming removed 1 base at V and 8 bases at J, with 21 bases between. The CDR3 here is CASSLVKRTAARDEQFF. CDR3 in DNA: TGTGCCAGCAGCTTAGTGAAGAGGACCGCCGCACGGGATGAGCAGTTCTTC.

The chain links TRBV7-2 to TRBJ2-2, with 10 bases matching TRBD2. The CDR3 contains 18 residues. From germline, CDR1 is SGHTA and CDR2 FQGNSA. The V gene end was trimmed by 5 bases and the J gene end by 5 bases; junction bases not matched to a gene: 14. CDR3 amino acids: CASSPRSAGGPRTGELFF. DNA for the CDR3: TGTGCCAGCAGCCCCCGGTCAGCGGGAGGGCCTCGGACCGGGGAGCTGTTTTTT. Together with reference TRBV7-2 and TRBJ2-2, the CDR3 gives the full variable domain: GAGVSQSPSNKVTEKGKDVELRCDPISGHTALYWYRQSLGQGLEFLIYFQGNSAPDKSGLPSDRFSAERTGGSVSTLTIQRTQQEDSAVYLCASSPRSAGGPRTGELFFGEGSRLTVL.

The gene calls are TRBV28 and TRBJ2-7, with D unresolved. V dropped 2 bases and J dropped 12 bases, with 14 bases sitting between them. This CDR3 has 12 residues. Germline V gene sequence: CDR1 MDHEN, CDR2 SYDVKM. In DNA form, the CDR3 reads TGTGCCAGCAGTTTAGGCCCCGGAGCCAGGTACTTC. It codes for CASSLGPGARYF.

The chain links TRBV7-3 to TRBJ1-2; D uncertain. Germline values: CDR1 SGHTA, CDR2 FQGTGA. Trimming cost V 2 bases and J 6 bases, with 7 bases left between them. CDR3 size: 12 residues. Here the CDR3 DNA reads TGTGCCAGCAGCTTACACGGGAATGGCTACACCTTC. Its protein is CASSLHGNGYTF.

This clonotype showed up just a few times. The chain joins TRBV6-4 to TRBJ1-6; maybe TRBD1 (5 bases). The CDR3 length is 13 residues. The V and J ends lost 3 bases and 10 bases respectively, with 10 bases between them. Germline loops: CDR1 MRHNA, CDR2 SNTAGT. The CDR3 region is CASSEGVSSPLHF. In DNA, the CDR3 is TGTGCCAGCAGTGAGGGGGTTTCCTCACCCCTCCACTTT.

The rearrangement uses TRBV20-1 and TRBJ2-1, with 7 nucleotides matching TRBD2. Trimming removed 3 bases from V and 4 bases from J; junction bases left unmatched: 3. The CDR3 has 13 amino acids. The germline V gene has CDR1 DFQATT and CDR2 SNEGSKA (reference sequence). The CDR3 reads CSASGGYYNEQFF. The CDR3 DNA is TGCAGTGCTAGCGGGGGGTATTACAATGAGCAGTTCTTC.

This chain uses TRBV7-9 with TRBJ2-7; D remains ambiguous. Trimming took 6 bases from V and 5 from J, leaving 17 bases between them. This CDR3 is 14 amino acids long. CDR1 and CDR2 from the germline V gene are SEHNR and FQNEAQ (reference sequence). The CDR3 DNA reads as TGTGCCAGCAGACAAGACCGGAGTCCCCACGAGCAGTACTTC. This gives the protein CASRQDRSPHEQYF.

A few counts support this clonotype. The CDR3 DNA follows: TGTGCCAGCACCGAAAGGGGGGCAGGAGACGGGGAGCTGTTTTTT. Encoded protein: CASTERGAGDGELFF. The V and J genes are TRBV6-1 and TRBJ2-2; the D call may be TRBD1 or TRBD2 (6 bases each). The V and J ends lost 7 bases and 7 bases respectively, with 19 bases between them. The CDR3 consists of 15 residues. Germline CDR1 and CDR2: MNHNS and SASEGT.

The V and J genes are TRBV18 and TRBJ1-5, with D uncertain. Germline CDR1 is KGHSH and CDR2 is LQKENI. The germline V and J ends were trimmed by 6 bases and 3 bases, with 18 bases remaining between them. The CDR3 consists of 16 residues. The CDR3 DNA reads as TGTGCCAGCTCCCTTACTAATCACGCGAACAATCAGCCCCAGCATTTT. Its protein product is CASSLTNHANNQPQHF. The full variable domain, its missing parts supplied by reference TRBV18 and TRBJ1-5, is NAGVMQNPRHLVRRRGQEARLRCSPMKGHSHVYWYRQLPEEGLKFMVYLQKENIIDESGMPKERFSAEFPKEGPSILRIQQVVRGDSAAYFCASSLTNHANNQPQHFGDGTRLSIL.

The rearrangement links TRBV5-1 to TRBJ2-7; D is unresolved. The CDR3 has 14 residues. Germline V gene data show CDR1 as SGHRS and CDR2 as YFSETQ. The germline V and J ends were trimmed by 0 bases and 2 bases, with 9 bases remaining between them. CDR3 nucleotide sequence: TGCGCCAGCAGCTTGGTGACGAATACCTACGAGCAGTACTTC. It codes for CASSLVTNTYEQYF.

This clonotype was recorded once. V is TRBV6-4 and J is TRBJ1-5; maybe TRBD1 (6 bases). Deletions cut 4 bases from V and 6 bases from J, with 13 bases between. The CDR3 contains 14 residues. Germline V gives CDR1 MRHNA, CDR2 SNTAGT. The CDR3 protein is CASSVGQGPQPQHF. CDR3 in DNA: TGTGCCAGCAGTGTTGGTCAGGGGCCTCAGCCCCAGCATTTT.

The chain joins TRBV20-1 to TRBJ1-1; D not certain. The V end lost 2 bases, the J end lost 2 bases, and 6 bases lay between the germline ends. CDR3 length equals 12 residues. Germline V gives CDR1 DFQATT, CDR2 SNEGSKA (reference sequence). CDR3 DNA: TGCAGTGCTAGAACGGGAAACACTGAAGCTTTCTTT. Translation: CSARTGNTEAFF.